Following are 9 T cell receptor beta chains from one sample sequenced in a study of shared clonotypes between healthy human individuals. This table comes from immunoSEQ multiplex PCR, and its TCRdb copy is limited to in-frame clones, with some not included. The table records over 750,000 clones, 96% of them present only once. Naive CD8 cells were CD45RO-negative, positively selected for CCR7, excluding terminally differentiated effector memory CD45RA+ cells. Sequenced input: naive CD8+ T cells sorted from blood. The receptors come from a man aged 25-45 years in good health.

This clone has a single count. V gene TRBV27 combines with J gene TRBJ1-5, with TRBD1 matching 10 bases. The germline gives CDR1 MNHEY, CDR2 SMNVEV (reference sequence). Germline trimming cut 1 base from V and 5 bases from J; bases unmatched to any gene: 14. The CDR3 is made up of 19 amino acids. As DNA, the CDR3 is TGTGCCAGCAGTTTATGGGGAACCGGGACAGGGGCTTCCCATCAGCCCCAGCATTTT. It encodes CASSLWGTGTGASHQPQHF.

The chain joins TRBV7-1 to TRBJ2-7; a weak D match, TRBD1 (6 bases). TRBV7-1 has ORF status, its function being uncertain. V was shortened by 5 bases and J by 2 bases, with 16 bases between the two germline ends. CDR3 length: 15 residues. The CDR3 sequence: CASSHYRVKAYEQYF. The CDR3 bases are TGTGCCAGCAGCCATTACAGGGTTAAAGCCTACGAGCAGTACTTC.

The V call is TRBV5-6, the J call TRBJ2-7, with D unresolved. Germline loops: CDR1 SGHDT, CDR2 YYEEEE. The CDR3 consists of 14 residues. Trimming pared 0 bases from V and 3 bases from J, leaving 10 bases between. The DNA for the CDR3 is TGTGCCAGCAGCTTGGGGCAGGAATTCTACGAGCAGTACTTC. Its translation is CASSLGQEFYEQYF.

Concerning this clone: This sample includes further DNA sequences coding for the same CDR3. V gene TRBV11-2 combines with J gene TRBJ2-7; D ambiguous. Germline V gene lookup returns CDR1 SGHAT and CDR2 FQNNGV. CDR3 length: 12 amino acids. V lost 1 base, J lost 2 bases, and 3 bases lay in between. The CDR3 nucleotides are TGTGCCAGCAGCTTAGGAACCTACGAGCAGTACTTC. Translated: CASSLGTYEQYF. The whole variable domain, remainder taken from reference TRBV11-2 and TRBJ2-7, is EAGVAQSPRYKIIEKRQSVAFWCNPISGHATLYWYQQILGQGPKLLIQFQNNGVVDDSQLPKDRFSAERLKGVDSTLKIQPAKLEDSAVYLCASSLGTYEQYFGPGTRLTVT.

A single count supports this clone. This sequence joins TRBV9 and TRBJ2-1; D possibly matches TRBD1 or TRBD2 (5 bases each). This CDR3 is built from 14 residues. Trimming pared 4 bases from V and 5 bases from J, leaving 13 bases between. Looked up from germline, CDR1 is SGDLS and CDR2 is YYNGEE. This chain's CDR3 is CASSYGDRNNEQFF. The CDR3 nucleotides are TGTGCCAGCAGCTATGGGGACCGAAACAATGAGCAGTTCTTC.

V usage is TRBV14 and J usage is TRBJ2-1; 8 nucleotides align to TRBD2. The CDR3 runs to 15 residues. CDR1 is SGHDN, CDR2 FVKESK, per germline. Losses at the gene ends were 4 bases for V and 10 bases for J; bases not matched to a gene: 12. Written as DNA, the CDR3 is TGTGCCAGCAGCCCCACGGAGACTAGCGCGATCGAGCAGTTCTTC. It translates to CASSPTETSAIEQFF.

This rearrangement joins TRBV5-1 to TRBJ1-5; D remains ambiguous. This CDR3 region has 16 residues. CDR1 and CDR2 (germline): SGHRS, YFSETQ. With 0 bases removed from V and 0 bases from J, the gap between germline ends came to 10 bases. The CDR3 reads CASSLGTDYSNQPQHF. The DNA for the CDR3 is TGCGCCAGCAGCTTGGGGACCGATTATAGCAATCAGCCCCAGCATTTT. Full variable domain (missing parts from reference TRBV5-1 and TRBJ1-5): KAGVTQTPRYLIKTRGQQVTLSCSPISGHRSVSWYQQTPGQGLQFLFEYFSETQRNKGNFPGRFSGRQFSNSRSEMNVSTLELGDSALYLCASSLGTDYSNQPQHFGDGTRLSIL.

This sequence joins TRBV28 and TRBJ2-5; weak D call: TRBD1 (6 bases). CDR1 is MDHEN, CDR2 SYDVKM, per germline. V was clipped by 1 base and J by 1 base, with 13 bases between them. This CDR3 comprises 16 residues. In nucleotides, the CDR3 is TGTGCCAGCAGTTTATACCTTGACAGGCCCCAAGAGACCCAGTACTTC. As protein: CASSLYLDRPQETQYF.

The chain uses TRBV7-2 and TRBJ2-3; TRBD2 aligns across 15 bases. Germline assignment: CDR1 SGHTA and CDR2 FQGNSA. The CDR3 extends over 18 amino acids. The V gene end was trimmed by 5 bases and the J gene end by 5 bases; junction bases not matched to a gene: 11. The CDR3 region is CASSPPLTGLAGGDTQYF. CDR3 DNA sequence: TGTGCCAGCAGCCCTCCCCTGACGGGACTAGCGGGAGGAGATACGCAGTATTTT.